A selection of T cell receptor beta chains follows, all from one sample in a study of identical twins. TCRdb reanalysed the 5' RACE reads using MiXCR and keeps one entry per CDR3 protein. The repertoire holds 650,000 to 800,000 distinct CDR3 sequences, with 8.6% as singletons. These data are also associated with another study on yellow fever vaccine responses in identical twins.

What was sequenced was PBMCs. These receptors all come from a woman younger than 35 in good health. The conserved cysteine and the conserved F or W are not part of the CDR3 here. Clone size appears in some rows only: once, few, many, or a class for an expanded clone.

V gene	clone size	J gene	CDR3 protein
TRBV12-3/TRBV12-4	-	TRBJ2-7	ASSPPDRYEQY
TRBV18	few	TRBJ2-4	ASSPGAPIAKNIQY
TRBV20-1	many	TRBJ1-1	SARLISDAF
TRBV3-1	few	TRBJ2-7	ASSLGETGVYEQY
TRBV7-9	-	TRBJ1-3	ASSSPGTGGSGNTIY
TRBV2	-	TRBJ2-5	ASRRFSETQY
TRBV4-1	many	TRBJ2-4	ASSQDEANIQY
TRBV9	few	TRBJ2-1	ASRGWGGGNEQF
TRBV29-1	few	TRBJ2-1	SVEGQGEAYNEQF
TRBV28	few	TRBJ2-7	ASSNRAPGTGSHEQY
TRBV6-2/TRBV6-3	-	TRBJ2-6	ASTESGANVLT
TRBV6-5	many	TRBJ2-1	ASSYDAGQHNEQF
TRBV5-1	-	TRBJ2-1	ASSGRTSGGSDEQF
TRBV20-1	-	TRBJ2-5	SASFGTSGGAETQY
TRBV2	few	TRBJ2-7	ASSETLAGLPYEQY
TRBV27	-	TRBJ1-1	ASSFRVNVNTEAF
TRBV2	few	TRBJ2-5	ASSGSRRGETQY
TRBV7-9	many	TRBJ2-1	ASSLDAFDEQF
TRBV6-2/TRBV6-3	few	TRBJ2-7	ASSYEDPLGQY
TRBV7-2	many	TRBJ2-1	ASSLSVGWGGNEQF
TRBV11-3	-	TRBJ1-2	ASSLVSGDILYGYT
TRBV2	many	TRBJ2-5	ASSRGQETQY
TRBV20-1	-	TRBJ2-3	SAVAAYTDTQY
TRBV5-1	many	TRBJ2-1	ASSLTSGRSDEQF
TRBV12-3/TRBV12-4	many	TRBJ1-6	ASSLTGGVDSPLH
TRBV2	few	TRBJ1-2	ASRTDSSPYGYT
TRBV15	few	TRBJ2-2	ATSSTPGQTNTGELF
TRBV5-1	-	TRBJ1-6	ASSSTGGQGSPLH
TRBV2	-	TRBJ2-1	ASRDMSSYNEQF
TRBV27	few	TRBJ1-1	ASSLNRYTEAF
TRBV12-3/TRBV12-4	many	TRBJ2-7	ASSWDSYEQY
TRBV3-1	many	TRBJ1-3	ASSYIGAGNTIY
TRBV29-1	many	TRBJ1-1	SVERVNTEAF
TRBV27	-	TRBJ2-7	ASSLAPRTSYEQY
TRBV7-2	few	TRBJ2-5	ASSLAGRHGQETQY
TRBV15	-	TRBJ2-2	ATSQSSPLNTGELF
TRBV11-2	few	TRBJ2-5	ARSPSEAGKLYQETQY
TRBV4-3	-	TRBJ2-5	ASSRKTDQETQY
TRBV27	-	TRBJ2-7	ASSLSWGGLYYEQY
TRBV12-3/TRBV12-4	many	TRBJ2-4	ASSFGDRGHIQY
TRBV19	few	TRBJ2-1	ASSPGFAYNEQF
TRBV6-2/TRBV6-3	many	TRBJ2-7	ASSYKLASEQY
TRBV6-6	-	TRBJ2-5	ASSGHRQETQY
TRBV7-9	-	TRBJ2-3	ASSLDRTGGTGDTQY
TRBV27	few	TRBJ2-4	ASSLLPGTGKNIQY
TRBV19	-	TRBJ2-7	ASSPIGVWEQY
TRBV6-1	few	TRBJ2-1	ASRRGRGIGNEQF
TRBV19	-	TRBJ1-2	ASSMSPTGYRNYGYT